One sample yielded the 31 T cell receptor beta chains listed below, sequenced in a study of blood T cell repertoires in COVID-19. Clones were read by immunoSEQ multiplex PCR, and TCRdb kept only the in-frame ones, dropping some. The sample has 70,000 or so clones; around nine tenths are singletons. The sequenced sample was peripheral blood. Receptors were obtained from an older woman with acute or convalescent COVID-19.

V and J are TRBV10-3 and TRBJ1-3; D may be TRBD1 (5 bases). The CDR3 consists of 14 residues. V was clipped by 6 bases and J by 4 bases, with 13 bases between them. CDR1 ENHRY and CDR2 SYGVKD come from the germline V gene. This chain's CDR3 is CAIRPGKGGNTIYF. The CDR3 DNA reads as TGTGCCATCAGACCAGGGAAAGGGGGAAACACCATATATTTT.

Written as DNA, the CDR3 is TGTGCCAGCTCACCTACCAGGGCCACTATGAACACTGAAGCTTTCTTT. Translated, it gives CASSPTRATMNTEAFF. The chain couples TRBV18 to TRBJ1-1, with D maybe TRBD1 (5 bases). CDR3 length: 16 amino acids. The V end lost 3 bases, the J end lost 0 bases, and 14 bases lay between the germline ends. The germline V gene encodes CDR1 KGHSH and CDR2 LQKENI.

The chain uses TRBV2 and TRBJ1-6, with TRBD1 matching over 7 bases. This CDR3 has 14 residues. Germline V lookup: CDR1 SNHLY, CDR2 FYNNEI. Losses at the gene ends were 4 bases for V and 7 bases for J; bases not matched to a gene: 4. The CDR3 DNA reads as TGTGCCAGCAGTGCGGGACAGCCAAATTCACCCCTCCACTTT. This sequence encodes CASSAGQPNSPLHF.

V gene TRBV5-1 combines with J gene TRBJ2-7, with TRBD1 as a possible D gene (6 bases). The CDR3 spans 15 residues. Germline V gene data show CDR1 as SGHRS and CDR2 as YFSETQ. The ends were cut back, 3 bases at V and 7 bases at J, with 20 bases in the middle. In DNA, the CDR3 is TGCGCCAGCAGCTCCACAACGACAGGCCTAGGAGAGCAGTACTTC. This translates into CASSSTTTGLGEQYF.

The chain links TRBV5-1 to TRBJ2-3; 14 nucleotides align to TRBD2. Per the germline V gene, CDR1 is SGHRS and CDR2 is YFSETQ. Germline trimming cut 0 bases from V and 2 bases from J; bases unmatched to any gene: 2. The CDR3 is 17 amino acids. The CDR3 region has the DNA TGCGCCAGCAGCTTGGGACTAGCGGGGGGGAACACAGATACGCAGTATTTT. Translated, it gives CASSLGLAGGNTDTQYF.

This chain uses TRBV7-9 with TRBJ1-2, with 7 bases that match TRBD1. There are 16 residues in the CDR3. Looked up from germline, CDR1 is SEHNR and CDR2 is FQNEAQ (reference sequence). The V and J ends lost 2 bases and 5 bases, in that order; junction bases with no gene match: 11. CDR3 residues: CASSLRSIDREYGYTF. CDR3 DNA: TGTGCCAGCAGCTTACGATCTATTGACAGGGAGTATGGCTACACCTTC.

The chain carries TRBV21-1 and TRBJ2-1; the D call TRBD1 from the table was never checked on the DNA. TRBV21-1 is annotated as a pseudogene. This CDR3 contains 20 residues. In DNA, the CDR3 is TGTGCCAGCAGCAAAGGTTGGGACAGGGGGCCAAAAAGCTCCTACAATGAGCAGTTCTTC. Encoded protein: CASSKGWDRGPKSSYNEQFF.

The CDR3 region has the DNA TGTGCCAGTAGTACCGGACTAGCGGGGGCCACCACAGATACGCAGTATTTT. This encodes CASSTGLAGATTDTQYF. V and J are TRBV19 and TRBJ2-3; 13 bases align to TRBD2. J lost 2 bases, V lost 4 bases, and 6 bases had no gene match. This CDR3 has 17 amino acids. Germline-derived CDR1 and CDR2 are LNHDA and SQIVND (reference sequence).

The count of this clone is one. This sequence joins TRBV28 and TRBJ1-2; D is unresolved. V was trimmed by 6 bases and J by 4 bases, leaving 15 bases between them. This CDR3 comprises 14 residues. Germline V gives CDR1 MDHEN, CDR2 SYDVKM. For the CDR3, the DNA is TGTGCCAGCAGAAGCGGCGCCCTGGGCTATGGCTACACCTTC. This translates into CASRSGALGYGYTF.

V gene TRBV18 combines with J gene TRBJ2-3; tentatively, D is TRBD1 (6 bases). CDR1 is KGHSH and CDR2 is LQKENI in the germline V gene. Trimming shortened V by 3 bases and J by 2 bases, and 15 bases separated the two germline ends. The CDR3 sequence is 16 residues long. The CDR3 region is CASSPRTASNTDTQYF. In nucleotides, the CDR3 is TGTGCCAGCTCACCGAGGACAGCATCTAACACAGATACGCAGTATTTT. The variable domain in full, completed from reference TRBV18 and TRBJ2-3, reads NAGVMQNPRHLVRRRGQEARLRCSPMKGHSHVYWYRQLPEEGLKFMVYLQKENIIDESGMPKERFSAEFPKEGPSILRIQQVVRGDSAAYFCASSPRTASNTDTQYFGPGTRLTVL.

The genes are TRBV25-1 and TRBJ1-1; the D gene is possibly TRBD1 (6 bases). V lost 4 bases and J 5 bases, leaving 14 bases between the germline ends. CDR3 size: 14 residues. CDR1 MGHDK and CDR2 SYGVNS come from the germline V gene. The CDR3 DNA is TGTGCCAGCAGTGCACAGGGTGGGATTACTGAAGCTTTCTTT. It codes for CASSAQGGITEAFF. Combining the CDR3 with reference TRBV25-1 and TRBJ1-1 gives the whole variable domain EADIYQTPRYLVIGTGKKITLECSQTMGHDKMYWYQQDPGMELHLIHYSYGVNSTEKGDLSSESTVSRIRTEHFPLTLESARPSHTSQYLCASSAQGGITEAFFGQGTRLTVV.

J is TRBJ2-5 and V is TRBV6-5, with TRBD1 as a possible D gene (5 bases). The V end was cut by 5 bases, the J end by 1 base, with 8 bases between. This CDR3 spans 13 amino acids. Germline V gives CDR1 MNHEY, CDR2 SVGAGI. Written as DNA, the CDR3 is TGTGCCAGCAGTCGGACACCCCAAGAGACCCAGTACTTC. The encoded protein is CASSRTPQETQYF.

This clone was found once. The V and J genes are TRBV6-4 and TRBJ1-1, with 10 nucleotides matching TRBD1. Germline V CDR1 and CDR2: MRHNA, SNTAGT. Germline trimming cut 6 bases from V and 1 base from J; bases unmatched to any gene: 5. The length of the CDR3 is 15 residues. CDR3 DNA sequence: TGTGCCAGCAGGGAACGGGACAGGGGGAACACTGAAGCTTTCTTT. As protein: CASRERDRGNTEAFF.

This clone was seen only a few times. CDR3 residues: CASSEMGTALGNTIYF. CDR3 nucleotides: TGTGCCAGCAGTGAAATGGGGACAGCGCTTGGAAACACCATATATTTT. J is TRBJ1-3 and V is TRBV6-1; 7 positions agree with TRBD1. This CDR3 is 16 amino acids long. CDR1 is MNHNS, CDR2 SASEGT, per germline. V gave up 2 bases and J gave up 3 bases; unmatched junction bases: 7.

This rearrangement joins TRBV5-5 to TRBJ2-1; TRBD2 matches 7 bases. Trimming removed 0 bases from V and 7 bases from J; junction bases left unmatched: 7. CDR3 length equals 15 residues. Germline CDR1 and CDR2: SGHKS and YYEKEE (reference sequence). DNA of the CDR3: TGTGCCAGCAGCTTGGGGGACTACGGTACGAATGAGCAGTTCTTC. Translation gives CASSLGDYGTNEQFF.

The rearrangement joins TRBV6-1 to TRBJ2-7; 13 positions match TRBD2. Germline loops: CDR1 MNHNS, CDR2 SASEGT. CDR3 length equals 17 residues. V trimming: 4 bases; J trimming: 5 bases; junction bases outside the gene matches: 11. CDR3 protein: CASSATSGGPGPHEQYF. The CDR3 DNA reads as TGTGCCAGCAGTGCGACTAGCGGGGGGCCGGGTCCCCACGAGCAGTACTTC.

The chain joins TRBV28 to TRBJ1-5; TRBD1 matches at 8 bases. The trim removed 8 bases at V and 4 bases at J, leaving 7 bases unmatched. The CDR3 runs 14 residues. The germline V gene has CDR1 MDHEN and CDR2 SYDVKM. CDR3 region: CASEKGQVNQPQHF. The CDR3 DNA sequence: TGTGCCAGCGAAAAGGGACAGGTGAATCAGCCCCAGCATTTT.

The rearrangement links TRBV5-1 to TRBJ2-7; D might be TRBD2 (5 bases). Per the germline V gene, CDR1 is SGHRS and CDR2 is YFSETQ. CDR3 length equals 13 residues. Trimming took off 3 bases at V and 7 bases at J, with 14 bases between the two ends. This CDR3 reads CASSSGRGGEQYF. In DNA, the CDR3 is TGCGCCAGCAGCTCCGGTCGGGGTGGGGAGCAGTACTTC.

The chain is built from TRBV19 and TRBJ1-5; perhaps TRBD1 as D (5 bases). Germline CDR1 is LNHDA and CDR2 is SQIVND (reference sequence). The CDR3 has 15 amino acids. With 1 base removed from V and 0 bases from J, the gap between germline ends came to 7 bases. The CDR3 spells CASSIGQYSNQPQHF. The CDR3 DNA reads TGTGCCAGTAGTATAGGACAGTATAGCAATCAGCCCCAGCATTTT.

The rearrangement uses TRBV7-9 and TRBJ1-3; D remains unclear. Germline V gives CDR1 SEHNR, CDR2 FQNEAQ (reference sequence). The CDR3 runs to 14 residues. Trimming removed 0 bases from V and 4 bases from J, with 7 bases in between. The CDR3 coding sequence is TGTGCCAGCAGCTTAGCCGGGATCGGAAACACCATATATTTT. This codes for CASSLAGIGNTIYF.

Comments on this clone: The same CDR3 arises from other DNA sequences in this sample as well. This CDR3 reads CASSPLAGDQETQYF. DNA for the CDR3: TGTGCCAGCAGCCCCTTAGCGGGGGATCAAGAGACCCAGTACTTC. The V and J genes are TRBV5-6 and TRBJ2-5; 9 bases align to TRBD2. This CDR3 contains 15 residues. Germline CDR1 reads SGHDT; CDR2 reads YYEEEE. Trimming took 4 bases from V and 2 from J; bases not matched to a gene: 6.

The chain carries TRBV6-6 and TRBJ2-7; 8 bases map to TRBD2. The V gene's germline CDR1 is MNHNY and CDR2 SVGAGI (reference sequence). The CDR3 totals 15 residues. Trimming cost V 0 bases and J 5 bases; bases outside gene matches: 6. Here the CDR3 reads CASSYSRGGSDEQYF. In DNA, the CDR3 is TGTGCCAGCAGTTACTCCCGGGGGGGCAGCGACGAGCAGTACTTC.

The CDR3 protein is CASSLAGTDRGKETQYF. The CDR3 bases are TGTGCCAGCAGCTTGGCAGGGACTGACAGGGGGAAAGAGACCCAGTACTTC. The V and J genes are TRBV5-6 and TRBJ2-5, with 9 nucleotides matching TRBD1. Trimming took 0 bases from V and 3 from J; bases not matched to a gene: 9. The CDR3 extends over 17 amino acids. Germline CDR1 SGHDT, CDR2 YYEEEE.

The gene calls are TRBV6-7 and TRBJ1-5; D unclear. TRBV6-7 is identified as an open reading frame with a role that is uncertain. The CDR3 is 18 amino acids. V gave up 4 bases and J gave up 0 bases, with 19 bases separating them. Written as DNA, the CDR3 is TGTGCCAGCAGTTTTTACACGATTCCCCCCCATAGCAATCAGCCCCAGCATTTT. Encoded protein: CASSFYTIPPHSNQPQHF.

This rearrangement joins TRBV4-2 to TRBJ2-2; D might be TRBD2 (7 bases). The germline V gene has CDR1 LGHNA and CDR2 YNFKEQ. V lost 7 bases and J 2 bases, leaving 17 bases between the germline ends. The CDR3 spans 16 residues. The CDR3 DNA reads as TGTGCCAGCACCCCAGAGGGGGGGAGCAACACCGGGGAGCTGTTTTTT. It yields the protein CASTPEGGSNTGELFF.

This clone was observed a single time. The chain couples TRBV10-3 to TRBJ2-7; D is unclear. Per germline, CDR1 ENHRY and CDR2 SYGVKD. With 5 bases removed from V and 4 bases from J, the gap between germline ends came to 6 bases. The CDR3 runs 11 residues. Here the CDR3 DNA reads TGTGCCATCAGTAACAGTTACGAGCAGTACTTC. Protein product: CAISNSYEQYF.

The chain employs TRBV2 and TRBJ2-7; weak D call: TRBD2 (5 bases). The germline CDR1 and CDR2 sequences are SNHLY and FYNNEI. Trimming left V 3 bases short and J 3 bases short, with 15 bases between. The CDR3 has 15 residues. DNA for the CDR3: TGTGCCAGCAGTGATGCCGGGGATACCATCTACGAGCAGTACTTC. This translates into CASSDAGDTIYEQYF.

The table lists this clone with many counts. This rearrangement joins TRBV6-4 to TRBJ2-2; 8 bases match TRBD1. Germline assignment: CDR1 MRHNA and CDR2 SNTAGT. The CDR3 sequence is 14 residues long. V trimming: 6 bases; J trimming: 6 bases; junction bases outside the gene matches: 6. In DNA, the CDR3 is TGTGCCAGCAGCCCGACAGGGGAAGCCGGGGAGCTGTTTTTT. The encoded protein is CASSPTGEAGELFF.

The rearrangement links TRBV12-3 or TRBV12-4 to TRBJ2-2; D not certain. The ends were cut back, 1 base at V and 8 bases at J, with 8 bases in the middle. The CDR3 contains 13 residues. CDR3 protein: CASSLGALGELFF. The CDR3 region has the DNA TGTGCCAGCAGTTTAGGAGCGCTTGGGGAGCTGTTTTTT.

V is TRBV27 and J is TRBJ1-2, with 7 bases fitting TRBD1. From germline, CDR1 is MNHEY and CDR2 SMNVEV (reference sequence). V lost 3 bases to trimming and J lost 3 bases; unmatched junction nucleotides: 1. The CDR3 is 13 amino acids. Here the CDR3 reads CASSFTGDYGYTF. The CDR3 nucleotides are TGTGCCAGCAGTTTTACAGGGGACTATGGCTACACCTTC.

This clone is categorized as medium-sized. The chain is built from TRBV10-3 and TRBJ2-2; no clear D gene. Germline CDR1 is ENHRY and CDR2 is SYGVKD. This CDR3 contains 14 residues. V lost 3 bases, J lost 4 bases, and 9 bases lay in between. CDR3 sequence (DNA): TGTGCCATCAGTGATGAGACACCCACCGGGGAGCTGTTTTTT. This encodes CAISDETPTGELFF.